This paragraph covers one T cell receptor beta chain sequence. Antigen: not known. The CDR3 contains 17 residues. CDR1 and CDR2 (germline): LNHNV, YYDKDF (reference sequence). The V segment lost 0 bases and the J segment 2 bases; nucleotides outside the gene matches: 9. This entry belongs to a study of T cell repertoires in cytomegalovirus infection. Study findings and constraints: HLA-C-restricted CMV-specific TCR beta clonotypes were dominant in the ex vivo response. Cumulative public TCR beta family frequency identified CMV carriers with the relevant HLA.

TCRdb re-analysed the reads in MiXCR, keeping a single row per CDR3 protein. There are approximately 100,000 distinct CDR3 sequences in the sample; 23% occur only once, and about 39% lies in the top ten. The chain links TRBV15 to TRBJ1-1; 7 bases map to TRBD1. The sequence derives from a human donor in good health (CMV status not recorded). Some clones in this sample may be carry-over from other donors' samples. Material for sequencing was CD8+ T cells from PBMCs. The chain's CDR3 is CATSRDPTGAQNTEAFF. CDR3 coding DNA: TGTGCCACCAGCAGAGATCCCACAGGGGCCCAAAACACTGAAGCTTTCTTT.